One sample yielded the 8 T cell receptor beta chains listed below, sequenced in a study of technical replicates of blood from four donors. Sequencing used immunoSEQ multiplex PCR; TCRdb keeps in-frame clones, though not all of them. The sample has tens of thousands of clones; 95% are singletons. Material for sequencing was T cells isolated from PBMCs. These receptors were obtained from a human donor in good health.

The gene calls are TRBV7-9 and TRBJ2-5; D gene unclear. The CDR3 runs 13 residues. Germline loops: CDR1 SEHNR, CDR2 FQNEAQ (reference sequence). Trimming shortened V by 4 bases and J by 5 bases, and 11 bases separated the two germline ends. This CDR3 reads CASSSTLRETQYF. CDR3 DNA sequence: TGTGCCAGCAGCTCAACCTTACGGGAGACCCAGTACTTC. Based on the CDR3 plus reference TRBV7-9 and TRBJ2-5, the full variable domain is DTGVSQNPRHKITKRGQNVTFRCDPISEHNRLYWYRQTLGQGPEFLTYFQNEAQLEKSRLLSDRFSAERPKGSFSTLEIQRTEQGDSAMYLCASSSTLRETQYFGPGTRLLVL.

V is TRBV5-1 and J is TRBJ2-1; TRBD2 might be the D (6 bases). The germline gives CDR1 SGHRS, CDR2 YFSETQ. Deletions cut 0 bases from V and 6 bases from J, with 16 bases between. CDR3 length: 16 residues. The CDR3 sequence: CASSLGLAGRGNEQFF. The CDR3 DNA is TGCGCCAGCAGCTTGGGGCTGGCGGGAAGAGGCAATGAGCAGTTCTTC.

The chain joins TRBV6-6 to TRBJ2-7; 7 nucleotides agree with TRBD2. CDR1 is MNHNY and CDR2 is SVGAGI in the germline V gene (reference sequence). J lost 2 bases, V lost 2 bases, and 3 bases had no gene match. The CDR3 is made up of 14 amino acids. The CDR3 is CASSYAGVAYEQYF. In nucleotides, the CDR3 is TGTGCCAGCAGTTACGCGGGGGTGGCCTACGAGCAGTACTTC.

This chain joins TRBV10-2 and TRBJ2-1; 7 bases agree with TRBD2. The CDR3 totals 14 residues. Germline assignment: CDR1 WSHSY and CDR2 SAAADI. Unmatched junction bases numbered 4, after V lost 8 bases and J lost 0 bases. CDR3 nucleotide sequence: TGCGCCAGCTCGACTAGCTTCTCCTACAATGAGCAGTTCTTC. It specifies CASSTSFSYNEQFF.

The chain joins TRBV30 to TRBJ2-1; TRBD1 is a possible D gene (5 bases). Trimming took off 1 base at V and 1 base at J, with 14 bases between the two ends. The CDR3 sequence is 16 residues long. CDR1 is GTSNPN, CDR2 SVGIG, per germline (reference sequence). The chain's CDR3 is CAWSGLGRRSYNEQFF. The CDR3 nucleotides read TGTGCCTGGAGTGGGCTGGGGCGCAGATCCTACAATGAGCAGTTCTTC. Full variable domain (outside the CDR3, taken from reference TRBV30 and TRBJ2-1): SQTIHQWPATLVQPVGSPLSLECTVEGTSNPNLYWYRQAAGRGLQLLFYSVGIGQISSEVPQNLSASRPQDRQFILSSKKLLLSDSGFYLCAWSGLGRRSYNEQFFGPGTRLTVL.

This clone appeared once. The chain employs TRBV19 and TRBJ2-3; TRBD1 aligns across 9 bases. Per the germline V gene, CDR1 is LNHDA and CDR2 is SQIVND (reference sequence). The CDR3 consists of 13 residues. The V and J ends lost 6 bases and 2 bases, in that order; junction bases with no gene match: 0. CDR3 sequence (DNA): TGTGCCAGTAGACAGGGGGCCACAGATACGCAGTATTTT. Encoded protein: CASRQGATDTQYF.

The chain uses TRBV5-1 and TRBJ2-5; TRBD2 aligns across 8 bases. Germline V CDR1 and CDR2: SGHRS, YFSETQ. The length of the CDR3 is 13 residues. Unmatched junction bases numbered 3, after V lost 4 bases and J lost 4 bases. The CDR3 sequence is CASSPLAGETQYF. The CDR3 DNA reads TGCGCCAGCAGCCCCCTAGCGGGAGAGACCCAGTACTTC.

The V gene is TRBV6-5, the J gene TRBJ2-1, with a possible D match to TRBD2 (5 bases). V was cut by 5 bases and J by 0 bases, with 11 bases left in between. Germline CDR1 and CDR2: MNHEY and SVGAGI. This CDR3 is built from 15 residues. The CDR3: CASSPVGSSYNEQFF. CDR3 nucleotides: TGTGCCAGCAGTCCCGTGGGGAGCTCCTACAATGAGCAGTTCTTC.